The source of this T cell receptor beta chain is a study of OX40 agonist ivuxolimab in advanced cancers. At the level of the study: Earlier anti-PD-1, anti-PD-L1 or anti-CTLA-4 therapy was permitted; 35% to 50% had received some. Study results and limitations: On average, a greater number of expanded clones characterised CD8+ T cells relative to CD4+.

Clones were read by immunoSEQ multiplex PCR, and TCRdb kept only the in-frame ones, dropping some. The table lists about 68,000 clones, 91% of them singletons. The germline V and J ends were trimmed by 2 bases and 7 bases, with 9 bases remaining between them. The CDR3 loop spans 14 amino acids. The germline V gene has CDR1 SGHTA and CDR2 FQGTGA. For this clone: Its antigen is as yet unknown.

The sequenced sample was CD4+ or CD8+ T cells sorted from blood, obtained in a trial of the OX40 agonist ivuxolimab. This clonotype originated in an adult with an advanced solid tumor such as melanoma, head and neck, liver or kidney cancer. The chain employs TRBV7-3 and TRBJ1-6, with D possibly matching TRBD1 (5 bases). The CDR3 sequence: CASSLSGLNSPLHF. DNA for the CDR3: TGTGCCAGCAGCTTATCGGGGCTGAATTCACCCCTCCACTTT.